Below, 24 T cell receptor beta chains from the same sample are listed, as sequenced in a study of cytomegalovirus exposure and HLA in healthy donors. Vbeta (60) and Jbeta (13) primers were used in the PCR. Data came from immunoSEQ multiplex PCR; TCRdb stores just in-frame clones and leaves some out. The profile shows fewer than 200,000 clones, 68% of them singletons. Sequencing was carried out using PBMCs. Source of these receptors: a woman aged 40 to 50 in good health and CMV-seropositive.

V gene TRBV5-4 combines with J gene TRBJ2-5; tentatively, D is TRBD2 (5 bases). V dropped 4 bases and J dropped 0 bases, with 10 bases sitting between them. In germline, CDR1 is SGHNT, CDR2 YYREEE (reference sequence). The CDR3 runs to 14 residues. The CDR3 sequence is CASSAGNYQETQYF. In DNA, the CDR3 is TGTGCCAGCAGCGCGGGTAACTACCAAGAGACCCAGTACTTC.

This clone has just one count. The chain joins TRBV6-5 to TRBJ1-1; 7 bases agree with TRBD1. The germline V gene encodes CDR1 MNHEY and CDR2 SVGAGI. V lost 2 bases and J lost 4; bases outside the gene matches: 7. The CDR3 length is 15 residues. The CDR3, as DNA: TGTGCCAGCAGTTACCAAACAGGGGCCGTCACTGAAGCTTTCTTT. This translates into CASSYQTGAVTEAFF.

The chain couples TRBV10-3 to TRBJ1-4; possible D gene TRBD1, 6 bases. Germline CDR1 is ENHRY and CDR2 is SYGVKD. Trimming removed 11 bases from V and 2 bases from J, with 12 bases in between. The CDR3 spans 13 residues. The CDR3 DNA sequence: TGTGCCGTGCAGGGGCGGACTAATGAAAAACTGTTTTTT. Protein sequence: CAVQGRTNEKLFF.

Comments on this clone: One junction end does not reproduce the germline sequence, and a read error may be involved. The J gene is TRBJ2-7, the V gene TRBV7-6, with D uncertain. From germline, CDR1 is SGHVS and CDR2 FNYEAQ. This CDR3 has 15 residues. The CDR3 DNA sequence: TGTGCCAGCAGCTTAGACACCATCTGGTCCTCCGAGCAGTACTTC. Translation: CASSLDTIWSSEQYF.

The V call is TRBV5-4, the J call TRBJ1-2; D remains ambiguous. This CDR3 contains 13 residues. Germline V gene data show CDR1 as SGHNT and CDR2 as YYREEE (reference sequence). Trimming cost V 1 base and J 0 bases, with 4 bases left between them. The CDR3 nucleotides read TGTGCCAGCAGCTTGAACTCTAACTATGGCTACACCTTC. This translates into CASSLNSNYGYTF.

This rearrangement joins TRBV6-1 to TRBJ1-2; 9 nucleotides align to TRBD1. The CDR3 is 15 amino acids. Germline CDR1 MNHNS, CDR2 SASEGT. Losses at the gene ends were 0 bases for V and 9 bases for J; bases not matched to a gene: 8. DNA of the CDR3: TGTGCCAGCAGTGAAGCTCTCGGACAGGGGATAAGCTACACCTTC. It yields the protein CASSEALGQGISYTF.

In the case of this clone: One end of the junction is discordant with germline, which a read error may explain. CDR3 amino acids: CAISGLGLNYEQHF. Written as DNA, the CDR3 is TGTGCCATCAGTGGCCTGGGACTGAACTACGAGCAGCACTTC. The rearrangement joins TRBV10-3 to TRBJ2-7, with a possible D match to TRBD2 (6 bases). Germline CDR1 and CDR2: ENHRY and SYGVKD. The CDR3 length is 14 residues.

V is TRBV5-6 and J is TRBJ2-3; 8 bases agree with TRBD2. Trimming cost V 2 bases and J 2 bases; bases outside gene matches: 7. Germline-derived CDR1 and CDR2 are SGHDT and YYEEEE. The CDR3 extends over 16 amino acids. The CDR3 region is CASSFYSGANTDTQYF. In DNA form, the CDR3 reads TGTGCCAGCAGCTTTTATAGCGGGGCGAACACAGATACGCAGTATTTT.

This chain links TRBV4-1 with TRBJ2-7, with D possibly being TRBD1 (5 bases). Trimming took 0 bases from V and 5 from J, leaving 8 bases between them. The CDR3 loop spans 13 amino acids. The germline gives CDR1 MGHRA, CDR2 YSYEKL. This CDR3 is CASSQDRANEQYF. In DNA form, the CDR3 reads TGCGCCAGCAGCCAAGACAGGGCGAACGAGCAGTACTTC.

The chain joins TRBV6-1 to TRBJ1-2; TRBD1 might be the D (6 bases). With 5 bases removed from V and 0 bases from J, the gap between germline ends came to 10 bases. Per germline, CDR1 MNHNS and CDR2 SASEGT. The CDR3 has 14 residues. CDR3 sequence (DNA): TGTGCCAGCAGTCTCGACAGGACTAACTATGGCTACACCTTC. Its protein product is CASSLDRTNYGYTF.

This chain joins TRBV6-1 and TRBJ2-7, with TRBD2 as a possible D gene (5 bases). Germline values: CDR1 MNHNS, CDR2 SASEGT. V was trimmed by 4 bases and J by 6 bases, leaving 13 bases between them. The CDR3 loop spans 13 amino acids. The CDR3 coding sequence is TGTGCCAGCAGTGTACTAGTAAGGTTCGAGCAGTACTTC. Its translation is CASSVLVRFEQYF.

The V and J genes are TRBV4-2 and TRBJ2-3; D gene uncertain. Germline values: CDR1 LGHNA, CDR2 YNFKEQ. V lost 0 bases and J lost 0, with 4 bases in between. The CDR3 extends over 14 amino acids. CDR3 bases: TGTGCCAGCAGCCAAGAGAGAAGCACAGATACGCAGTATTTT. Encoded protein: CASSQERSTDTQYF.

The chain combines TRBV14 with TRBJ2-3; weak D call: TRBD2 (5 bases). Between the trimmed V and J ends, which lost 0 bases and 14 bases, there was a span of 15 bases. The germline V gene encodes CDR1 SGHDN and CDR2 FVKESK. The CDR3 length is 13 residues. The CDR3 nucleotides are TGTGCCAGCAGCCAAGATGTGACTACCGACACGTATTTT. Residues: CASSQDVTTDTYF.

To note about this clone: The identical CDR3 is also encoded by other nucleotide sequences in the sample. The chain is built from TRBV6-5 and TRBJ2-7; D is perhaps TRBD1 (6 bases). Trimming pared 0 bases from V and 3 bases from J, leaving 6 bases between. The CDR3 contains 13 residues. CDR1 MNHEY and CDR2 SVGAGI come from the germline V gene. The CDR3 DNA is TGTGCCAGCAGTTACTCACAGGGCTACGAGCAGTACTTC. As protein: CASSYSQGYEQYF.

The J gene is TRBJ2-7, the V gene TRBV4-2; D not resolved. Per germline, CDR1 LGHNA and CDR2 YNFKEQ. V lost 0 bases and J 0 bases, leaving 9 bases between the germline ends. The CDR3 is 15 residues long. The CDR3 DNA sequence: TGTGCCAGCAGCCAAGATCTGAGTGCCTCCTACGAGCAGTACTTC. The encoded protein is CASSQDLSASYEQYF.

This clone was seen a few times. The rearrangement links TRBV19 to TRBJ1-2, with TRBD1 matching over 12 bases. Germline CDR1 LNHDA, CDR2 SQIVND (reference sequence). The CDR3 totals 15 residues. V was clipped by 5 bases and J by 3 bases; unmatched bases: 4. The CDR3: CASSVGTGGHYGYTF. CDR3 sequence (DNA): TGTGCCAGTAGTGTAGGGACAGGGGGCCACTATGGCTACACCTTC.

This clone was counted a few times. The rearrangement links TRBV6-5 to TRBJ1-2, with D possibly TRBD1 on 5 matching bases. V was cut by 6 bases and J by 4 bases, with 15 bases left in between. Germline V CDR1 and CDR2: MNHEY, SVGAGI. The CDR3 is 14 amino acids. CDR3 sequence reads: CASRSRQTRYGYTF. The CDR3 nucleotides are TGTGCCAGCAGATCTAGACAGACCCGCTATGGCTACACCTTC.

The chain has TRBV6-5 and TRBJ2-7; D possibly corresponds to TRBD2 (6 bases). This CDR3 comprises 12 residues. The germline V gene has CDR1 MNHEY and CDR2 SVGAGI. Trimming left V 9 bases short and J 5 bases short, with 14 bases between. The CDR3 nucleotides are TGTGCCAGTTCAACAGGAGGGGACGAGCAGTACTTC. Amino acid sequence: CASSTGGDEQYF.

V is TRBV19 and J is TRBJ1-4; D might be TRBD1 (5 bases). The CDR3 has 20 residues. Germline CDR1 is LNHDA and CDR2 is SQIVND (reference sequence). V was clipped by 4 bases and J by 0 bases, with 24 bases between them. Here the CDR3 DNA reads TGTGCCAGTAGTACGGGGGGACGGACAAAAAGCGGAGCAACTAATGAAAAACTGTTTTTT. Translating gives CASSTGGRTKSGATNEKLFF.

In its sample, this clone was seen a few times. The chain employs TRBV6-1 and TRBJ1-2; 9 positions agree with TRBD1. The V and J ends lost 7 bases and 2 bases, in that order; junction bases with no gene match: 5. The CDR3 consists of 14 residues. Germline-derived CDR1 and CDR2 are MNHNS and SASEGT. The chain's CDR3 is CASTEGQGNYGYTF. Written as DNA, the CDR3 is TGTGCCAGCACCGAAGGACAGGGGAACTATGGCTACACCTTC.

V and J are TRBV29-1 and TRBJ1-2, with D unclear. Between the trimmed V and J ends, which lost 4 bases and 0 bases, there was a span of 18 bases. The CDR3 is made up of 16 amino acids. Germline CDR1 reads SQVTM; CDR2 reads ANQGSEA. The CDR3, as DNA: TGCAGCGTTGCTGGCATTCAGTCGTCTTCTAACTATGGCTACACCTTC. It translates to CSVAGIQSSSNYGYTF.

This chain connects TRBV19 to TRBJ1-1; 8 bases fit TRBD1. The trim removed 7 bases at V and 2 bases at J, leaving 12 bases unmatched. Germline V CDR1 and CDR2: LNHDA, SQIVND (reference sequence). CDR3 length: 16 residues. The CDR3 nucleotides read TGTGCCAGTATCCAGGGGGCTCACCTCCCAAACACTGAAGCTTTCTTT. It specifies CASIQGAHLPNTEAFF.

This chain links TRBV9 with TRBJ2-1; D may be TRBD2 (5 bases). V was clipped by 3 bases and J by 4 bases, with 8 bases between them. This CDR3 region has 13 residues. Germline V gene sequence: CDR1 SGDLS, CDR2 YYNGEE. CDR3: CASSESGYNEQFF. CDR3 in DNA: TGTGCCAGCAGCGAAAGCGGTTACAATGAGCAGTTCTTC.

This sequence joins TRBV19 and TRBJ1-5; D is possibly TRBD1 (6 bases). CDR1 and CDR2 (germline): LNHDA, SQIVND (reference sequence). With 3 bases removed from V and 2 bases from J, the gap between germline ends came to 17 bases. There are 17 residues in the CDR3. In nucleotides, the CDR3 is TGTGCCAGTAGTATCCCCAGGGGACCGTTAGGCAATCAGCCCCAGCATTTT. Protein product: CASSIPRGPLGNQPQHF.